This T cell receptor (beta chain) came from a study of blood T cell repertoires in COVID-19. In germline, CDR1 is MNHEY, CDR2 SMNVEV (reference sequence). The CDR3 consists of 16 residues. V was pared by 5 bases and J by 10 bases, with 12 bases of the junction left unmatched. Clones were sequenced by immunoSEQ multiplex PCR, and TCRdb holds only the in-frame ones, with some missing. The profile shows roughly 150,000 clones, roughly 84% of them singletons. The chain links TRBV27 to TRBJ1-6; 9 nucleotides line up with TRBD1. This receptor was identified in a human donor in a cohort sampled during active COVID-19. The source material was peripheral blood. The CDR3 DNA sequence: TGTGCCAGCAGTGCCGCCGGGGACAGGGTACTCTCACCCCTCCACTTT. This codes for CASSAAGDRVLSPLHF.